This T cell receptor (beta chain) was captured in a study of OX40 agonist ivuxolimab in advanced cancers. Study-wide context: Previous treatment with anti-PD-1, anti-PD-L1 or anti-CTLA-4 therapy was allowed; over 35% had received some.

This CDR3 comprises 15 residues. As regards this clone: The antigen is not known.

Study-level findings and limits: CD8+ T cells were the subset that, on average, had more expanded clones than CD4+. No determination was made of the antigen specificity of the expanded peripheral T cells.

Some clones are missing from TCRdb's copy, which holds only in-frame ones; the method was immunoSEQ multiplex PCR. There are 50,000 or so clones in the sample; about 93% occur only once, and around 26% lies in the top ten. V and J are TRBV21-1 and TRBJ2-5; the table's D call TRBD1 went unverified against the DNA. TRBV21-1 has pseudogene status. Sequences were derived from CD4+ or CD8+ T cells sorted from blood, sampled in a trial of the OX40 agonist ivuxolimab. This clonotype originated in an adult with an advanced solid tumor such as melanoma, head and neck, liver or kidney cancer. CDR3 in amino acids: CASSRRDRDQETQYF. CDR3 DNA: TGTGCCAGCAGTCGTCGGGACAGGGACCAAGAGACCCAGTACTTC.